One sample yielded the 15 T cell receptor beta chains listed below, sequenced in a study of blood T cell repertoires in COVID-19. The table came from immunoSEQ multiplex PCR; TCRdb's copy has only in-frame clones and leaves some out. The repertoire holds about 220,000 clones, less than 85% seen once, with 3.6% in the top ten. Sequenced input: peripheral blood. The source of these receptors is a woman over 75 with acute or convalescent COVID-19.

Only a few counts were recorded for this clone. The chain is built from TRBV12-3 or TRBV12-4 and TRBJ1-2; 8 bases match TRBD1. The CDR3 spans 12 residues. V trimming: 4 bases; J trimming: 8 bases; junction bases outside the gene matches: 3. In DNA form, the CDR3 reads TGTGCCAGCAGTTCCAGGGGGCACGGCTACACCTTC. Its protein is CASSSRGHGYTF.

This clone was detected once. The J gene is TRBJ1-1, the V gene TRBV5-6; tentatively, D is TRBD1 (6 bases). Germline values: CDR1 SGHDT, CDR2 YYEEEE. V was pared by 0 bases and J by 5 bases, with 17 bases between. The CDR3 consists of 16 residues. The CDR3 here is CASSLVSGQGSTEAFF. The CDR3 nucleotides are TGTGCCAGCAGCTTGGTGTCCGGGCAGGGGTCGACTGAAGCTTTCTTT.

This chain joins TRBV5-1 and TRBJ2-2; 8 bases fit TRBD2. This CDR3 has 15 residues. Unmatched junction bases numbered 7, after V lost 3 bases and J lost 6 bases. From germline, CDR1 is SGHRS and CDR2 YFSETQ. CDR3 DNA sequence: TGCGCCAGCAGCTGGACTAGCTTAGTCCCCGGGGAGCTGTTTTTT. Translated, it gives CASSWTSLVPGELFF. The variable domain in full, completed from reference TRBV5-1 and TRBJ2-2, reads KAGVTQTPRYLIKTRGQQVTLSCSPISGHRSVSWYQQTPGQGLQFLFEYFSETQRNKGNFPGRFSGRQFSNSRSEMNVSTLELGDSALYLCASSWTSLVPGELFFGEGSRLTVL.

The rearrangement links TRBV28 to TRBJ2-3; D might be TRBD1 (7 bases). V dropped 9 bases and J dropped 2 bases, with 18 bases sitting between them. Germline CDR1 and CDR2: MDHEN and SYDVKM. The CDR3 length is 15 residues. CDR3 bases: TGTGCCAGTCCTCCGCGGGACAGAACCACAGATACGCAGTATTTT. As protein: CASPPRDRTTDTQYF. Complete variable domain (other parts from reference TRBV28 and TRBJ2-3): DVKVTQSSRYLVKRTGEKVFLECVQDMDHENMFWYRQDPGLGLRLIYFSYDVKMKEKGDIPEGYSVSREKKERFSLILESASTNQTSMYLCASPPRDRTTDTQYFGPGTRLTVL.

The chain couples TRBV15 to TRBJ1-5; TRBD1 matches at 8 bases. J lost 2 bases, V lost 0 bases, and 3 bases had no gene match. The CDR3 has 16 amino acids. Germline lookup yields CDR1 LNHNV and CDR2 YYDKDF (reference sequence). The CDR3 coding sequence is TGTGCCACCAGCAGAGAGGGACAGGTCCGCAATCAGCCCCAGCATTTT. Its protein is CATSREGQVRNQPQHF.

The chain joins TRBV11-3 to TRBJ2-7; 8 positions agree with TRBD1. Per the germline V gene, CDR1 is SGHNT and CDR2 is YENEEA. The CDR3 has 16 residues. Trimming took 9 bases from V and 2 from J; bases not matched to a gene: 15. In DNA, the CDR3 is TGTGCCAGTACTCTCGCGACAGGGGCCTTTACCTACGAGCAGTACTTC. It is translated as CASTLATGAFTYEQYF.

A few counts support this clone. The chain uses TRBV7-2 and TRBJ1-1; D is unclear. The germline gives CDR1 SGHTA, CDR2 FQGNSA. The CDR3 contains 14 residues. Trimming stripped 5 bases from V and 6 bases from J, with 16 bases between. The CDR3 DNA reads as TGTGCCAGCAGCCCAGGCCAAGTTCCCCCTGAAGCTTTCTTT. As protein: CASSPGQVPPEAFF.

V is TRBV5-1 and J is TRBJ1-2; TRBD1 agrees at 10 bases. CDR3 length equals 17 residues. Unmatched junction bases numbered 8, after V lost 3 bases and J lost 0 bases. CDR1 SGHRS and CDR2 YFSETQ come from the germline V gene. CDR3 residues: CASSSTGTGVTNYGYTF. In DNA form, the CDR3 reads TGCGCCAGCAGCTCCACCGGGACAGGGGTAACTAACTATGGCTACACCTTC.

This chain uses TRBV11-2 with TRBJ2-7; D call uncertain. Trimming stripped 0 bases from V and 6 bases from J, with 12 bases between. This CDR3 region has 14 residues. Germline V lookup: CDR1 SGHAT, CDR2 FQNNGV. The CDR3 is CASSLDLPSGEQYF. The CDR3 DNA sequence: TGTGCCAGCAGCTTAGACCTACCCTCCGGCGAGCAGTACTTC.

This sequence joins TRBV5-4 and TRBJ2-1; TRBD2 aligns across 7 bases. The germline gives CDR1 SGHNT, CDR2 YYREEE (reference sequence). V dropped 0 bases and J dropped 2; count of bases not matched to a gene: 5. The CDR3 contains 16 residues. CDR3: CASSLAASGPYNEQFF. DNA for the CDR3: TGTGCCAGCAGCTTGGCGGCTAGCGGACCCTACAATGAGCAGTTCTTC.

The chain recombines TRBV27 with TRBJ1-5, with 8 bases lining up with TRBD1. The CDR3 has 18 amino acids. From germline, CDR1 is MNHEY and CDR2 SMNVEV (reference sequence). Trimming at V came to 5 bases and at J to 1 base, leaving 13 bases not matched to a gene. The CDR3 DNA is TGTGCCAGCAGTCCCCTGACAGGGGTGACCTTAAGCAATCAGCCCCAGCATTTT. It codes for CASSPLTGVTLSNQPQHF.

The chain joins TRBV5-1 to TRBJ2-7; the match to TRBD1 covers 9 bases. In germline, CDR1 is SGHRS, CDR2 YFSETQ. V was pared by 1 base and J by 2 bases, with 10 bases of the junction left unmatched. The CDR3 has 17 amino acids. CDR3 coding DNA: TGCGCCAGCAGCTTGAGCGCTGGGACAGGGAAGCCCTACGAGCAGTACTTC. It encodes CASSLSAGTGKPYEQYF.

V and J are TRBV27 and TRBJ1-6; D ambiguous. Germline CDR1 reads MNHEY; CDR2 reads SMNVEV (reference sequence). V lost 2 bases and J lost 8, with 10 bases in between. CDR3 length equals 14 residues. CDR3 bases: TGTGCCAGCAGTTTAACGGTGTATGATTCACCCCTCCACTTT. It is translated as CASSLTVYDSPLHF.

V usage is TRBV19 and J usage is TRBJ1-4; D uncertain. Trimming left V 5 bases short and J 10 bases short, with 17 bases between. CDR3 size: 14 residues. Germline loops: CDR1 LNHDA, CDR2 SQIVND (reference sequence). The CDR3 DNA reads TGTGCCAGTAGTCCCCGGACCCTTGCGGGAAAACTGTTTTTT. It encodes CASSPRTLAGKLFF.

The chain carries TRBV7-9 and TRBJ2-5; D might be TRBD1 (5 bases). CDR1 is SEHNR, CDR2 FQNEAQ, per germline (reference sequence). Trimming cost V 0 bases and J 1 base, with 9 bases left between them. The CDR3 is made up of 15 amino acids. CDR3 loop: CASSLATDIQETQYF. The CDR3 bases are TGTGCCAGCAGCTTAGCAACGGACATCCAAGAGACCCAGTACTTC.